This passage covers 13 T cell receptor beta chains from one sample sequenced in a study of regulatory T cells in long-lasting Graves disease. According to the study, TCR beta libraries were built with iRepertoire HTBI primers and CDR3-region Arm-PCR. TCRdb reprocessed the multiplex PCR reads with MiXCR, giving one entry per CDR3 protein. The sample has 400,000 to 600,000 distinct CDR3 sequences; about 22% are singletons. Time point described: persistent/refractory GD, antithyroid drugs over 5 years with positive TRAb. PBMCs were the source of the RNA used for TCR sequencing. This specimen was peripheral blood mononuclear cells (PBMCs), taken when the disease was refractory, from a patient treated with antithyroid drugs. These receptors were collected from a female donor with Graves disease.

Many counts were recorded for this clonotype. The chain combines TRBV12-5 with TRBJ1-2, with D perhaps TRBD1 (5 bases). Germline CDR1 reads LGHNT; CDR2 reads FRNRAP. The CDR3 contains 16 residues. V was clipped by 7 bases and J by 4 bases, with 22 bases between them. In nucleotides, the CDR3 is TGTGCTAGTGCCTACTCGCCGGGGGGGGAGCGCTATGGCTACACCTTC. Protein sequence: CASAYSPGGERYGYTF.

The chain links TRBV20-1 to TRBJ2-7, with 8 bases lining up with TRBD2. The germline V gene has CDR1 DFQATT and CDR2 SNEGSKA (reference sequence). There are 14 residues in the CDR3. V shed 6 bases, J shed 2 bases, and the junction held 9 bases outside the gene matches. The DNA for the CDR3 is TGCAGTGCCCGGCACCGCGGGGGGACCTACGAGCAGTACTTC. It is translated as CSARHRGGTYEQYF.

As to this clonotype: A clone one base away is much larger, so this may be a read error. This rearrangement joins TRBV15 to TRBJ2-5; D gene ambiguous. Per germline, CDR1 LNHNV and CDR2 YYDKDF (reference sequence). This CDR3 comprises 15 residues. The DNA of the CDR3 is TGTGCCACCAGCGGAGATCGTAGGCCCCAAGAGACCCAGTACTTC. This codes for CATSGDRRPQETQYF.

The sample holds many counts of this clonotype. This rearrangement joins TRBV7-3 to TRBJ1-6; 8 nucleotides agree with TRBD1. CDR1 is SGHTA and CDR2 is FQGTGA in the germline V gene. The trim removed 5 bases at V and 7 bases at J, leaving 4 bases unmatched. This CDR3 is built from 14 residues. Written as DNA, the CDR3 is TGTGCCAGCAGCCTGACAGGGGCAAATTCACCCCTCCACTTT. It specifies CASSLTGANSPLHF.

This clonotype was seen only a few times. The chain employs TRBV3-1 and TRBJ2-7; weak D call: TRBD2 (6 bases). Trimming stripped 4 bases from V and 3 bases from J, with 19 bases between. CDR1 is LGHDT, CDR2 YNNKEL, per germline (reference sequence). The CDR3 sequence is 16 residues long. This CDR3 is CASSPEGSMGGYEQYF. The CDR3 nucleotides are TGTGCCAGCAGCCCAGAGGGTTCCATGGGAGGCTACGAGCAGTACTTC.

The V and J genes are TRBV6-1 and TRBJ2-3; 14 bases align to TRBD2. The CDR3 runs 15 residues. Germline CDR1 MNHNS, CDR2 SASEGT. The V and J ends lost 6 bases and 6 bases, in that order; junction bases with no gene match: 5. The CDR3 is CASRAGTSGSDTQYF. The CDR3 coding sequence is TGTGCCAGCAGAGCCGGGACTAGCGGGAGTGATACGCAGTATTTT.

This clonotype came up many times. The chain joins TRBV28 to TRBJ2-7; D is possibly TRBD1 (6 bases). V shed 8 bases and J shed 3 bases, with 11 bases lying between them. CDR1 is MDHEN and CDR2 is SYDVKM in the germline V gene. The CDR3 loop spans 12 amino acids. CDR3 loop: CASQTGNYEQYF. The CDR3 DNA reads as TGTGCCAGCCAGACAGGAAACTACGAGCAGTACTTC.

The rearrangement joins TRBV13 to TRBJ1-3; the D gene is possibly TRBD1 (6 bases). This CDR3 is built from 16 residues. Germline lookup yields CDR1 PRHDT and CDR2 FYEKMQ (reference sequence). The V and J ends lost 5 bases and 0 bases respectively, with 14 bases between them. The CDR3 coding sequence is TGTGCCAGCAGCCAGCCGGGACATAACTCTGGAAACACCATATATTTT. This sequence encodes CASSQPGHNSGNTIYF.

This clonotype was seen many times. DNA of the CDR3: TGCAGTGCCCGAAGGGGGCTAGCGGGATTGTACATTCAGTACTTC. It is translated as CSARRGLAGLYIQYF. The chain carries TRBV20-1 and TRBJ2-4, with 9 bases lining up with TRBD2. Germline CDR1 is DFQATT and CDR2 is SNEGSKA (reference sequence). CDR3 size: 15 residues. The V and J ends lost 6 bases and 8 bases, in that order; junction bases with no gene match: 14.

This clonotype was counted at least ten times. The gene calls are TRBV12-3 or TRBV12-4 and TRBJ2-7; D unresolved. The length of the CDR3 is 14 residues. Deletions cut 2 bases from V and 2 bases from J, with 10 bases between. For the CDR3, the DNA is TGTGCCAGCAGTTTACCTGGGTTGACCTACGAGCAGTACTTC. It specifies CASSLPGLTYEQYF.

This clonotype was counted only a few times. The chain employs TRBV18 and TRBJ1-1; D remains unclear. This CDR3 spans 15 amino acids. V lost 1 base to trimming and J lost 1 base, with 10 bases between them. The germline CDR1 and CDR2 sequences are KGHSH and LQKENI. Here the CDR3 DNA reads TGTGCCAGCTCACCACAGCGAACAGAGAACACTGAAGCTTTCTTT. Translation: CASSPQRTENTEAFF.

This clonotype came up a few times. This chain joins TRBV15 and TRBJ2-7; D unresolved. The V gene lost 0 bases and the J gene lost 3 bases, with 18 bases spanning the gap. CDR1 is LNHNV, CDR2 YYDKDF, per germline (reference sequence). The CDR3 is made up of 17 amino acids. The CDR3 region is CATSREGVGILSYEQYF. The CDR3 nucleotides are TGTGCCACCAGCAGAGAAGGTGTGGGAATTTTGAGCTACGAGCAGTACTTC.

This clonotype was observed a few times. This may stem from a read error, because a much larger clone lies one nucleotide away. The chain is built from TRBV7-9 and TRBJ2-5; D call uncertain. The CDR3 contains 14 residues. Germline CDR1 reads SEHNR; CDR2 reads FQNEAQ (reference sequence). The CDR3 bases are TGTGCCAGCAGCTTAGGACTGTTTCAAGAGGCCCAGTACTTC. As protein: CASSLGLFQEAQYF.